Below, 21 T cell receptor beta chains from the same sample are listed, as sequenced in a study of T-cell memory formation after mild COVID-19. Each CDR3 protein is one row after TCRdb ran MiXCR on the 5' RACE reads. This sample has 190,000 or so distinct CDR3 sequences; 20% to 25% occur once, and the top ten carry about 23%. Sequenced input: PBMCs or a T cell subset sorted from them (not recorded which). These receptors all come from an adult woman who had mild COVID-19 (a few samples of this study predate the infection). Cell type and time point are not known.

This clonotype was seen only a few times. The chain recombines TRBV11-2 with TRBJ2-5, with unresolved D. This CDR3 region has 13 residues. The V gene's germline CDR1 is SGHAT and CDR2 FQNNGV. Trimming stripped 5 bases from V and 4 bases from J, with 11 bases between. CDR3 DNA: TGTGCCAGCAGCCACAACGCCGGAGAGACCCAGTACTTC. Protein sequence: CASSHNAGETQYF.

The CDR3 DNA is TGTGCCAGCAGCCAACTATTGACGGGGGCGCGAGGGGCTTTCTTT. Translated, it gives CASSQLLTGARGAFF. The chain carries TRBV7-2 and TRBJ1-1, with D tentatively TRBD1 (6 bases). The V end was cut by 5 bases, the J end by 11 bases, with 24 bases between. This CDR3 has 15 amino acids. CDR1 SGHTA and CDR2 FQGNSA come from the germline V gene.

This clonotype has more than one count but fewer than ten. The chain recombines TRBV7-9 with TRBJ1-3; D call uncertain. Germline-derived CDR1 and CDR2 are SEHNR and FQNEAQ (reference sequence). This CDR3 is built from 16 residues. Trimming removed 2 bases at V and 0 bases at J, with 11 bases between. The CDR3: CASSLFDPDSGNTIYF. Here the CDR3 DNA reads TGTGCCAGCAGCTTATTCGACCCCGACTCTGGAAACACCATATATTTT. The variable domain in full, with the rest retrieved from reference TRBV7-9 and TRBJ1-3, is DTGVSQNPRHKITKRGQNVTFRCDPISEHNRLYWYRQTLGQGPEFLTYFQNEAQLEKSRLLSDRFSAERPKGSFSTLEIQRTEQGDSAMYLCASSLFDPDSGNTIYFGEGSWLTVV.

The J gene is TRBJ2-3, the V gene TRBV2, with TRBD2 matching over 8 bases. Germline assignment: CDR1 SNHLY and CDR2 FYNNEI. CDR3 length: 16 amino acids. Losses at the gene ends were 0 bases for V and 1 base for J; bases not matched to a gene: 3. For the CDR3, the DNA is TGTGCCAGCAGTGAAGCGCTGACTAGCGGCACAGATACGCAGTATTTT. Residues: CASSEALTSGTDTQYF.

This clonotype was seen only a few times. The J gene is TRBJ2-2, the V gene TRBV29-1; D gene ambiguous. The CDR3 totals 13 residues. The V gene's germline CDR1 is SQVTM and CDR2 ANQGSEA. The V end lost 7 bases, the J end lost 2 bases, and 11 bases lay between the germline ends. In DNA form, the CDR3 reads TGCAGCGCCCGCGGATTTAACACCGGGGAGCTGTTTTTT. Protein product: CSARGFNTGELFF.

The chain carries TRBV4-1 and TRBJ2-1, with 12 nucleotides matching TRBD2. V shed 1 base and J 3 bases; nucleotides not matched to a gene: 16. The CDR3 sequence is 21 residues long. The V gene's germline CDR1 is MGHRA and CDR2 YSYEKL. As DNA, the CDR3 is TGCGCCAGCAGCCAAGGGGGAGGACTAGCGGGGATGTCGGCGGTCTACAATGAGCAGTTCTTC. It yields the protein CASSQGGGLAGMSAVYNEQFF.

This clonotype has more than one count but fewer than ten. The chain carries TRBV13 and TRBJ2-7; D may be TRBD1 (6 bases). V dropped 4 bases and J dropped 5 bases, with 15 bases sitting between them. The CDR3 covers 14 residues. Germline-derived CDR1 and CDR2 are PRHDT and FYEKMQ (reference sequence). CDR3 nucleotide sequence: TGTGCCAGCAGCTCGGGACACCCGATGAACGAGCAGTACTTC. This sequence encodes CASSSGHPMNEQYF.

Ten or more counts support this clonotype. The chain joins TRBV5-5 to TRBJ2-1, with D maybe TRBD2 (6 bases). V gave up 0 bases and J gave up 5 bases, with 18 bases separating them. From germline, CDR1 is SGHKS and CDR2 YYEKEE (reference sequence). The CDR3 loop spans 17 amino acids. The CDR3 reads CASSLDLGLAINNEQFF. The CDR3 nucleotides are TGTGCCAGCAGCTTGGATCTCGGGCTAGCGATTAACAATGAGCAGTTCTTC.

This clonotype was seen only a few times. The chain has TRBV27 and TRBJ2-5; no reliable D call. This CDR3 is built from 16 residues. Germline CDR1 and CDR2: MNHEY and SMNVEV (reference sequence). V was trimmed by 6 bases and J by 2 bases, leaving 19 bases between them. The CDR3 nucleotides are TGTGCCAGCAGCCAGGATACCGAAGGAAGTCAAGAGACCCAGTACTTC. Protein sequence: CASSQDTEGSQETQYF.

This clonotype was detected a few times. The gene calls are TRBV25-1 and TRBJ2-4, with TRBD2 matching over 8 bases. Trimming cost V 11 bases and J 0 bases; bases outside gene matches: 18. The CDR3 length is 18 residues. CDR1 is MGHDK and CDR2 is SYGVNS in the germline V gene. The CDR3 DNA is TGTGCCCTCCCAAAGGGACTAGAGGTATTTGTAGCCAAAAACATTCAGTACTTC. Protein: CALPKGLEVFVAKNIQYF.

This clonotype appeared a few times. CDR3 coding DNA: TGTGCCAGTAGTATAGGGGCGGGGCCCTACAATGAGCAGTTCTTC. Protein product: CASSIGAGPYNEQFF. This sequence joins TRBV19 and TRBJ2-1, with D tentatively TRBD2 (6 bases). The CDR3 extends over 15 amino acids. Germline CDR1 reads LNHDA; CDR2 reads SQIVND (reference sequence). Trimming took off 1 base at V and 2 bases at J, with 9 bases between the two ends.

This clonotype has only a few counts. V and J are TRBV4-2 and TRBJ2-3; D remains unclear. CDR1 and CDR2 (germline): LGHNA, YNFKEQ. Trimming left V 0 bases short and J 4 bases short, with 20 bases between. The CDR3 contains 18 residues. The CDR3 nucleotides are TGTGCCAGCAGCCAAGAGGGCGTAATCGTTGGATTGGCAGATACGCAGTATTTT. It yields the protein CASSQEGVIVGLADTQYF.

The rearrangement joins TRBV5-5 to TRBJ1-1; 8 bases are a match to TRBD1. After removal of 4 bases from V and 4 bases from J, the junction contained 18 bases not matched to a gene. The CDR3 sequence is 18 residues long. Germline V CDR1 and CDR2: SGHKS, YYEKEE (reference sequence). CDR3 sequence: CASSQGPGTGILGTEAFF. Here the CDR3 DNA reads TGTGCCAGCAGCCAAGGACCCGGGACAGGTATCTTGGGCACTGAAGCTTTCTTT.

This sequence joins TRBV29-1 and TRBJ1-1; TRBD1 matches 8 bases. CDR1 is SQVTM and CDR2 is ANQGSEA in the germline V gene. This CDR3 spans 12 amino acids. Unmatched junction bases numbered 7, after V lost 7 bases and J lost 6 bases. The CDR3, as DNA: TGCAGCGCGGAAGAGGACAGGGCTGAAGCTTTCTTT. It is translated as CSAEEDRAEAFF. Full variable domain (remainder filled in from reference TRBV29-1 and TRBJ1-1): SAVISQKPSRDICQRGTSLTIQCQVDSQVTMMFWYRQQPGQSLTLIATANQGSEATYESGFVIDKFPISRPNLTFSTLTVSNMSPEDSSIYLCSAEEDRAEAFFGQGTRLTVV.

This chain links TRBV6-5 with TRBJ1-2; D gene ambiguous. This CDR3 spans 13 amino acids. CDR1 and CDR2 from the germline V gene are MNHEY and SVGAGI. Trimming removed 3 bases at V and 0 bases at J, with 5 bases between. The CDR3 DNA follows: TGTGCCAGCAGTTATACCACTAACTATGGCTACACCTTC. This codes for CASSYTTNYGYTF.

The chain carries TRBV15 and TRBJ2-1; 9 bases align to TRBD2. Germline V gives CDR1 LNHNV, CDR2 YYDKDF (reference sequence). This CDR3 has 17 amino acids. The J segment lost 7 bases and the V segment lost 3 bases, leaving 13 bases of the junction unmatched. The CDR3 loop reads CATSSGNEGLALNEQFF. CDR3 DNA: TGTGCCACCAGCAGCGGTAATGAGGGACTAGCCCTAAATGAGCAGTTCTTC.

This clonotype occurred a few times. V usage is TRBV6-5 and J usage is TRBJ2-4; no clear D gene. Trimming left V 6 bases short and J 8 bases short, with 29 bases between. Germline-derived CDR1 and CDR2 are MNHEY and SVGAGI. The CDR3 length is 18 residues. In DNA form, the CDR3 reads TGTGCCAGCAGCTCTCTGCGCCTCGTCGGCGAAAAGGTGGACATTCAGTACTTC. It yields the protein CASSSLRLVGEKVDIQYF.

The chain recombines TRBV7-2 with TRBJ2-2, with 7 bases fitting TRBD1. The length of the CDR3 is 14 residues. J gave up 6 bases and V 4 bases, and 5 bases lay outside the gene matches. The germline CDR1 and CDR2 sequences are SGHTA and FQGNSA. The chain's CDR3 is CASSSRQGPGELFF. CDR3 in DNA: TGTGCCAGCAGCTCCCGACAGGGACCCGGGGAGCTGTTTTTT.

Many counts were recorded for this clonotype. This sequence joins TRBV7-9 and TRBJ1-1, with TRBD1 identical over 9 bases. V shed 1 base and J 1 base; nucleotides not matched to a gene: 1. The CDR3 has 15 amino acids. In germline, CDR1 is SEHNR, CDR2 FQNEAQ (reference sequence). The CDR3 DNA follows: TGTGCCAGCAGCTTAGTGGGACAGGGGAACACTGAAGCTTTCTTT. It encodes CASSLVGQGNTEAFF.

The CDR3, as DNA: TGTGCCAGCAGCTTTGGAAGGGGTACCTCTACGCGGGAGGGCCTATCCGGCCTAGATACGCAGTATTTT. This codes for CASSFGRGTSTREGLSGLDTQYF. The gene calls are TRBV7-2 and TRBJ2-3; 9 bases agree with TRBD2. After removal of 3 bases from V and 5 bases from J, the junction contained 30 bases not matched to a gene. The germline gives CDR1 SGHTA, CDR2 FQGNSA. The CDR3 has 23 amino acids.

The chain recombines TRBV7-9 with TRBJ2-1, with 14 bases lining up with TRBD2. This CDR3 spans 14 amino acids. Per germline, CDR1 SEHNR and CDR2 FQNEAQ (reference sequence). The J segment lost 8 bases and the V segment lost 6 bases, leaving 3 bases of the junction unmatched. For the CDR3, the DNA is TGTGCCAGCAGGGGACTAGCGGGAGCACATGAGCAGTTCTTC. It is translated as CASRGLAGAHEQFF.